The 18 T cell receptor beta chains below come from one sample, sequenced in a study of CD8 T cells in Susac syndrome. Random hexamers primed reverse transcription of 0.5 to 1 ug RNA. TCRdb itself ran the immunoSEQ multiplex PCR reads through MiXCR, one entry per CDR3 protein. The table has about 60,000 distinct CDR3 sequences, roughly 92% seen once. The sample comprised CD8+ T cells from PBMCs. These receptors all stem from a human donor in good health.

CDR3: CASSFGEKPEKLFF. The CDR3, as DNA: TGTGCCAGCAGCTTCGGGGAGAAACCCGAAAAACTGTTTTTT. J is TRBJ1-4 and V is TRBV7-9; D unresolved. The CDR3 consists of 14 residues. V was pared by 3 bases and J by 8 bases, with 13 bases between. The germline gives CDR1 SEHNR, CDR2 FQNEAQ (reference sequence).

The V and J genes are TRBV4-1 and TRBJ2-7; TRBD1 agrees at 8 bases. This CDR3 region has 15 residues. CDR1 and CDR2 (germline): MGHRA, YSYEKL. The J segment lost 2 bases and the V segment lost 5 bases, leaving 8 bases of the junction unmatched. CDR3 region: CASSSGTGPAYEQYF. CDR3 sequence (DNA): TGCGCCAGCAGCTCCGGGACAGGACCAGCCTACGAGCAGTACTTC.

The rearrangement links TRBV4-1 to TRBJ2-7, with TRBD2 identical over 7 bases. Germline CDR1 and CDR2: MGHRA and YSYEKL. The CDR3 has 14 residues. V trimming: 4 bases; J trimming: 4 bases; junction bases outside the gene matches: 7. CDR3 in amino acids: CASSPRGSGYEQYF. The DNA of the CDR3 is TGCGCCAGCAGCCCCCGGGGTAGCGGGTACGAGCAGTACTTC.

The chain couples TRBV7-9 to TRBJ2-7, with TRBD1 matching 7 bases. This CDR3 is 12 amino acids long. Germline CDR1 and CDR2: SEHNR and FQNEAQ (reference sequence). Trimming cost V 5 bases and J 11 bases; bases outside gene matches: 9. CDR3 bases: TGTGCCAGCAGCAAGGGACAGCCCGAAAAGTACTTC. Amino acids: CASSKGQPEKYF.

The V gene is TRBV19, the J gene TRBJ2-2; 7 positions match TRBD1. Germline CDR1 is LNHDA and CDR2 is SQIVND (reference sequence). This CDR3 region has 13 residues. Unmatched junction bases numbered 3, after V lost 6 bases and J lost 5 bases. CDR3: CASSDRATGELFF. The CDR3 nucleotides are TGTGCCAGTAGCGACAGGGCAACCGGGGAGCTGTTTTTT.

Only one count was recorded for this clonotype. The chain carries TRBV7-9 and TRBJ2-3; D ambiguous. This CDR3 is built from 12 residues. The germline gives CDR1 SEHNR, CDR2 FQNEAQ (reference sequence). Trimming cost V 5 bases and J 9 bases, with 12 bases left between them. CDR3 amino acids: CASSLVSDTQYF. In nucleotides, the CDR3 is TGTGCCAGCAGCCTGGTATCGGACACGCAGTATTTT.

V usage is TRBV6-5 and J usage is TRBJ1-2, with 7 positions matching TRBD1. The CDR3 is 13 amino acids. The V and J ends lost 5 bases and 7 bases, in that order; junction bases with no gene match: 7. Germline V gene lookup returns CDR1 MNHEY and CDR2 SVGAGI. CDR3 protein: CASSTTGVGGYTF. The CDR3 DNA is TGTGCCAGCAGTACCACAGGGGTGGGTGGCTACACCTTC.

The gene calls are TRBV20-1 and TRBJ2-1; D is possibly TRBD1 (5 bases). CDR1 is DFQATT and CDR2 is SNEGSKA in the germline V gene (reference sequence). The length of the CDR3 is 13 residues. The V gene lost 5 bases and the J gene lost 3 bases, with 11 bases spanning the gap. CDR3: CSAWTRGYNEQFF. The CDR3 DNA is TGCAGTGCTTGGACAAGAGGCTACAATGAGCAGTTCTTC.

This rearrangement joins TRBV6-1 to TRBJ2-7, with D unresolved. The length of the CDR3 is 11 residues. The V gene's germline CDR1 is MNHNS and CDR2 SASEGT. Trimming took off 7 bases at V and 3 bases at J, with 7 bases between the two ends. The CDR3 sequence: CASTQFYEQYF. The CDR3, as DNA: TGTGCCAGCACCCAATTCTACGAGCAGTACTTC.

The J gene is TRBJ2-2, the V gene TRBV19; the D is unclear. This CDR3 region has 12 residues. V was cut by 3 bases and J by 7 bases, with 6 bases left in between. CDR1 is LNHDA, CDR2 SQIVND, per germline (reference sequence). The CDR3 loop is CASSIRHGELFF. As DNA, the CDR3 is TGTGCCAGTAGTATCCGGCACGGGGAGCTGTTTTTT.

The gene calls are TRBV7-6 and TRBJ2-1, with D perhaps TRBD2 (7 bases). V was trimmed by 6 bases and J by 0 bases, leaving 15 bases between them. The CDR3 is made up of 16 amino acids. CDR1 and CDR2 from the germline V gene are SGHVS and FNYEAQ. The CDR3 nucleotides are TGTGCCAGCAGTAAGGAGGGGGGGGCCTCCTACAATGAGCAGTTCTTC. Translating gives CASSKEGGASYNEQFF.

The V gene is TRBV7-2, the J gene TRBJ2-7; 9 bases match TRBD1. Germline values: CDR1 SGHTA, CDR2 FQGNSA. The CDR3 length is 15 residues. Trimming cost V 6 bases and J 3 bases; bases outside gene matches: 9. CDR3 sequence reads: CASSQQGAVNYEQYF. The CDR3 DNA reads TGTGCCAGCAGTCAACAGGGGGCAGTGAACTACGAGCAGTACTTC. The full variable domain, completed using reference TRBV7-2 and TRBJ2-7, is GAGVSQSPSNKVTEKGKDVELRCDPISGHTALYWYRQSLGQGLEFLIYFQGNSAPDKSGLPSDRFSAERTGGSVSTLTIQRTQQEDSAVYLCASSQQGAVNYEQYFGPGTRLTVT.

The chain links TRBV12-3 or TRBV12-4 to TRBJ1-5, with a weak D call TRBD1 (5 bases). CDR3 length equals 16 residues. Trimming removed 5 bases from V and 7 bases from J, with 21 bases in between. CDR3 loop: CASSPRDGMAGQPQHF. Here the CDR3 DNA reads TGTGCCAGCAGTCCGAGGGACGGTATGGCGGGGCAGCCCCAGCATTTT.

CDR3 in amino acids: CASSLGGAGEQFF. CDR3 coding DNA: TGTGCCAGCAGCTTAGGGGGGGCCGGTGAGCAGTTCTTC. The genes are TRBV7-9 and TRBJ2-1; D assignment may be TRBD1 or TRBD2 (6 bases each). Trimming removed 1 base from V and 9 bases from J, with 10 bases in between. The CDR3 contains 13 residues. Germline V gene lookup returns CDR1 SEHNR and CDR2 FQNEAQ (reference sequence).

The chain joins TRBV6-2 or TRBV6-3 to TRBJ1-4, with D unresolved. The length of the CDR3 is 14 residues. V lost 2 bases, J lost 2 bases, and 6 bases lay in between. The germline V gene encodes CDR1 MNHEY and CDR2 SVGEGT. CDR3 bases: TGTGCCAGCAGTTACGGTTGGACTAATGAAAAACTGTTTTTT. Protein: CASSYGWTNEKLFF.

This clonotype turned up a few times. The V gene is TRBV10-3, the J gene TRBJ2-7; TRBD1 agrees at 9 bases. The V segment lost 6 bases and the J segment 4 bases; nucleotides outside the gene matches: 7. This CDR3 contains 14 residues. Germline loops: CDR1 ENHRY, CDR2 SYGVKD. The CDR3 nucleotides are TGTGCCATCAGGGCACCGGACAGGGGTTACGAGCAGTACTTC. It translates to CAIRAPDRGYEQYF.

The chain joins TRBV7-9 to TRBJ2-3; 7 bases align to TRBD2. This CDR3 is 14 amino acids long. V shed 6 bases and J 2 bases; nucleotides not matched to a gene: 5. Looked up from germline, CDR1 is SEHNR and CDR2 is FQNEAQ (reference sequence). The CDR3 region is CASRGWDYTDTQYF. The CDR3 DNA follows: TGTGCCAGCAGAGGCTGGGACTACACAGATACGCAGTATTTT. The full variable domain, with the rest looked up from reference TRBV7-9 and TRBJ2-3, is DTGVSQNPRHKITKRGQNVTFRCDPISEHNRLYWYRQTLGQGPEFLTYFQNEAQLEKSRLLSDRFSAERPKGSFSTLEIQRTEQGDSAMYLCASRGWDYTDTQYFGPGTRLTVL.

The CDR3 loop is CASSLLWTGNTGELFF. CDR3 coding DNA: TGTGCCAGCAGTTTACTGTGGACAGGGAACACCGGGGAGCTGTTTTTT. The chain employs TRBV28 and TRBJ2-2, with 7 bases that match TRBD1. Per the germline V gene, CDR1 is MDHEN and CDR2 is SYDVKM. This CDR3 has 16 residues. Trimming at V came to 2 bases and at J to 1 base, leaving 4 bases not matched to a gene.